A selection of T cell receptor beta chains follows, all from one sample in a study of identical twins. One entry per CDR3 protein results from TCRdb running MiXCR on the 5' RACE reads. The sample lists approximately 890,000 distinct CDR3 sequences, more than 9% occurring once. These data were likewise used in another study, on yellow fever vaccine responses in identical twins.

The sample taken for sequencing was PBMCs. These receptors originate from a woman between 18 and 30 years old in good health. The CDR3 runs from the conserved cysteine through the conserved F or W. The order of the fields is CDR3 length, D gene, J gene, V gene, clone size, CDR3 DNA, CDR3 protein. A D gene is named only where the DNA matches it firmly. For some rows the clone size is stated as once, few or many, or as a class when expanded; others skip it.

16,TRBD2,TRBJ2-1,TRBV20-1,NA,TGCAGTGCTAGAGATGTGCTAGCGGGAGTCTACAATGAGCAGTTCTTC,CSARDVLAGVYNEQFF
12,NA,TRBJ1-5,TRBV2,NA,TGTGCCAGCAGTGAGACCACGTTGCCCCAGCATTTT,CASSETTLPQHF
15,NA,TRBJ1-1,TRBV20-1,NA,TGCAGTGCTAGAGGGGAAAAAGGGGGGAACACTGAAGCTTTCTTT,CSARGEKGGNTEAFF
15,NA,TRBJ1-1,TRBV3-1,many,TGTGCCAGCAGCCAAGAAGGACAACCGAACACTGAAGCTTTCTTT,CASSQEGQPNTEAFF
17,NA,TRBJ2-2,TRBV5-1,NA,TGCGCCAGCAGCTCCAGCAACCCGGGACTTAACACCGGGGAGCTGTTTTTT,CASSSSNPGLNTGELFF
15,TRBD1,TRBJ1-3,TRBV12-3/TRBV12-4,few,TGTGCCAGCAGCCTACAGGGGAACTCTGGAAACACCATATATTTT,CASSLQGNSGNTIYF
14,NA,TRBJ1-1,TRBV9,few,TGTGCCAGCAGCGTAGAGGGAGGGGGAGGGGTGGCTTTCTTT,CASSVEGGGGVAFF
16,NA,TRBJ1-3,TRBV25-1,NA,TGTGCCAGCAGCGCCCCGGGACGCCATTCTGGAAACACCATATATTTT,CASSAPGRHSGNTIYF
15,NA,TRBJ2-7,TRBV28,NA,TGTGCCAGCAGCCCAGGGGGGGACCAGCGATACGAGCAGTACTTC,CASSPGGDQRYEQYF
8,NA,TRBJ2-7,TRBV9,NA,TGTGCCAGACCGGAGCAGTACTTC,CARPEQYF
13,NA,TRBJ2-7,TRBV20-1,many,TGCAGTGCTAGTAGCGGAAACTCCTACGAGCAGTACTTC,CSASSGNSYEQYF
15,NA,TRBJ2-2,TRBV4-1,few,TGCGCCAGCAGCCAAGAGCAAGGGTTGGGCGGGGAGCTGTTTTTT,CASSQEQGLGGELFF
13,NA,TRBJ2-6,TRBV7-8,NA,TGTGCCAGCAGCTCCGGGACACCTCCCGTCCTGACTTTC,CASSSGTPPVLTF
16,NA,TRBJ2-3,TRBV10-3,NA,TGTGCCATCCACCCAGACAATCCCGCTAGCACAGATACGCAGTATTTT,CAIHPDNPASTDTQYF
14,TRBD1,TRBJ2-1,TRBV5-8,NA,TGTGCCAGCAGCCGGACAGGGGTGGCTAATGAGCAGTTCTTC,CASSRTGVANEQFF
14,TRBD2,TRBJ2-2,TRBV12-3/TRBV12-4,many,TGTGCCAACTTAGCGGGAGAAGGCACCGGGGAGCTGTTTTTT,CANLAGEGTGELFF
15,NA,TRBJ1-2,TRBV4-1,NA,TGCGCCAGCAGCCAAGAAAGCAGGGTTAACTATGGCTACACCTTC,CASSQESRVNYGYTF
15,TRBD1,TRBJ2-3,TRBV12-3/TRBV12-4,few,TGTGCCAGCAGTCCAGACAGGGGTTCGGCAGATACGCAGTATTTT,CASSPDRGSADTQYF
14,TRBD2,TRBJ2-5,TRBV20-1,once,TGCAGTGTCACCCCGGGAGGGCCTGTGGAGACCCAGTACTTC,CSVTPGGPVETQYF
15,TRBD1,TRBJ2-6,TRBV6-1,NA,TGTGCCAGCAGGGACAGGGACTCTGGGGCCAACGTCCTGACTTTC,CASRDRDSGANVLTF
15,TRBD2,TRBJ2-5,TRBV23-1,once,TGCGCCAGCAGTCGGGGCAAGCGGGGGCAAGAGACCCAGTACTTC,CASSRGKRGQETQYF
15,NA,TRBJ1-1,TRBV10-3,few,TGTGCCATCAGTGAAAGGTGGGGGGCGAACACTGAAGCTTTCTTT,CAISERWGANTEAFF
14,NA,TRBJ1-5,TRBV2,NA,TGTGCCAGCAGTGGGGACGGAGGCAATCAGCCCCAGCATTTT,CASSGDGGNQPQHF
15,TRBD1,TRBJ1-1,TRBV18,NA,TGTGCCAGCTCACCACCCGGGACAGCTAACACTGAAGCTTTCTTT,CASSPPGTANTEAFF